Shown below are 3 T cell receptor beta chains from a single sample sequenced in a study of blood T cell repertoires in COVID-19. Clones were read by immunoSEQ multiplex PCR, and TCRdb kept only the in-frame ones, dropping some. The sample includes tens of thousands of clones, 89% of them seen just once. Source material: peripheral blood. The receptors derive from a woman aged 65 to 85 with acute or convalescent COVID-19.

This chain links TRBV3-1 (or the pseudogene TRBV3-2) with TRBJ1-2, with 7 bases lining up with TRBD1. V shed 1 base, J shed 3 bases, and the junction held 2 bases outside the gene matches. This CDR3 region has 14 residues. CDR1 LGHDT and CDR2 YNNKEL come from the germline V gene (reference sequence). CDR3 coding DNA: TGTGCCAGCAGCCAAGGACAGGGCGACTATGGCTACACCTTC. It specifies CASSQGQGDYGYTF.

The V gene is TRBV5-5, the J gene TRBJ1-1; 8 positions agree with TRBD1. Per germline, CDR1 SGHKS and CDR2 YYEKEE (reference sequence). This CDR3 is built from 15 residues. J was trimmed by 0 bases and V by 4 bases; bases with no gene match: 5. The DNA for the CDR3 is TGTGCCAGCAGCACGCCGGGACAGGTGAACACTGAAGCTTTCTTT. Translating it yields CASSTPGQVNTEAFF.

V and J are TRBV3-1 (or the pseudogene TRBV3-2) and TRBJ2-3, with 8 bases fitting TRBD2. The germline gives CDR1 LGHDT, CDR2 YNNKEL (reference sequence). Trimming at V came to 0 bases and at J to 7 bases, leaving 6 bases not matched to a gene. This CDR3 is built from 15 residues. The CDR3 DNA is TGTGCCAGCAGCCAAGATGTTGCGGGGGGTCATACGCAGTATTTT. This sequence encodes CASSQDVAGGHTQYF.